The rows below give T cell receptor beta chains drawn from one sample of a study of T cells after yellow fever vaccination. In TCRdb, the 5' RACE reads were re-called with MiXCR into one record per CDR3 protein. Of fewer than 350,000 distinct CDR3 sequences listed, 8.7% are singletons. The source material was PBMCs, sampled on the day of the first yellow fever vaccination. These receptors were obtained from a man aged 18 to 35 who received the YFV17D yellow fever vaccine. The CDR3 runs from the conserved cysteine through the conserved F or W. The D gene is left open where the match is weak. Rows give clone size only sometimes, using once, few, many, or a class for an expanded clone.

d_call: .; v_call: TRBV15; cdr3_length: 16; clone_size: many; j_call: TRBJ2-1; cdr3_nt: TGTGCCACTGCCCGCGGGGTTTCCAGCTCCTACAATGAGCAGTTCTTC; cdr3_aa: CATARGVSSSYNEQFF
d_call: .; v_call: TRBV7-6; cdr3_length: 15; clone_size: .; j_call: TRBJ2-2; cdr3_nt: TGTGCCAGCAGCTTAGTCAGGGCAAATATCGGGGAGCTGTTTTTT; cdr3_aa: CASSLVRANIGELFF
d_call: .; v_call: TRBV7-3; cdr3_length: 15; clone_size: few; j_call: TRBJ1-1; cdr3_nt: TGTGCCAGCATAATGGGTCAGGGACGATGGACTGAAGCTTTCTTT; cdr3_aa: CASIMGQGRWTEAFF
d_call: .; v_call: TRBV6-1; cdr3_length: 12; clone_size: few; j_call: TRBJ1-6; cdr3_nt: TGTGCCACTCGACAGACTAATTCACCCCTCCACTTT; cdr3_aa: CATRQTNSPLHF
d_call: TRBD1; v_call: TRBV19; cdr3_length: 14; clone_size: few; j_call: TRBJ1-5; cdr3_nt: TGTGCCAGTAGAACAGGGGATAGCAATCAGCCCCAGCATTTT; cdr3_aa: CASRTGDSNQPQHF
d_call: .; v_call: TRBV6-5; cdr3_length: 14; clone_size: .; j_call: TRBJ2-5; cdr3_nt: TGTGCCAGCAGTTTCGAGACAGGACAAGAGACCCAGTACTTC; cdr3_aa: CASSFETGQETQYF
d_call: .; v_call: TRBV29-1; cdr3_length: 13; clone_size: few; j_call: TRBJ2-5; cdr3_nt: TGCAGCGTTGGCTGGGGGGCTCAAGAGACCCAGTACTTC; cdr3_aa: CSVGWGAQETQYF
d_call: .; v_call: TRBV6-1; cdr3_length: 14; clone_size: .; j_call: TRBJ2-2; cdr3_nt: TGTGCCAGCAGGACGGGACAGAACACCGGGGAGCTGTTTTTT; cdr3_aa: CASRTGQNTGELFF
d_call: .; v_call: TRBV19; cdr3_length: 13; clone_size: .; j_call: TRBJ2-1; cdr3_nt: TGTGCCAGTAGTATGGGTCAGGGCGCTGAGCAGTTCTTC; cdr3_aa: CASSMGQGAEQFF
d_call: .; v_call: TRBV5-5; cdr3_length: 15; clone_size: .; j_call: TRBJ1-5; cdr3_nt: TGTGCCAGCAGCTTGGTTGCAGGGGCGCATCAGCCCCAGCATTTT; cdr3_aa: CASSLVAGAHQPQHF
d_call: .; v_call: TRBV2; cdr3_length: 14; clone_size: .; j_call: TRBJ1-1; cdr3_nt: TGTGCCAGCAGTGATCAGGGATGGAACACTGAAGCTTTCTTT; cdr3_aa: CASSDQGWNTEAFF
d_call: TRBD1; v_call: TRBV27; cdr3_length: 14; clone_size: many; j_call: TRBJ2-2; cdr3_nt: TGTGCCAGCAGTACACCGACAGGGCCCGGGGAGCTGTTTTTT; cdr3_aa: CASSTPTGPGELFF
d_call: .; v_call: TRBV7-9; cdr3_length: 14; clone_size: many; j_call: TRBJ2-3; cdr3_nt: TGTGCCAGCAGCCGACCTATTAGCACAGATACGCAGTATTTT; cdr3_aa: CASSRPISTDTQYF
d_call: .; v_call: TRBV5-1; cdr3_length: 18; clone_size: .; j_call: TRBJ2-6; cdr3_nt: TGCGCCAGCTCGGAGAACTACAGGGCCCAGAGAGGGGCCAACGTCCTGACTTTC; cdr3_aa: CASSENYRAQRGANVLTF
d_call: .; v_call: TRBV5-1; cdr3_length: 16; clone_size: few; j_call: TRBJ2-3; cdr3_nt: TGCGCCAGCAGCCCCCTGGGCAGGGGGGCGACAGATACGCAGTATTTT; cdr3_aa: CASSPLGRGATDTQYF
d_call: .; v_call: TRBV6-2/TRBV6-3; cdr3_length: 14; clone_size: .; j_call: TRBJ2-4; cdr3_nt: TGTGCCAGCAGTTACTCAGGGGGCAAAAACATTCAGTACTTC; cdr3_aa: CASSYSGGKNIQYF
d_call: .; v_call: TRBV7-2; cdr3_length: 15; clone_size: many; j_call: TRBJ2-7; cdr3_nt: TGTGCCAGCAGCTTAGTAGTCATGGGCTCCTACGAGCAGTACTTC; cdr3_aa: CASSLVVMGSYEQYF
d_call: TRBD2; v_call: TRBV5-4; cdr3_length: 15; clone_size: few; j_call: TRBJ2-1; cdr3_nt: TGTGCCAGCAGCGCAACTAGCGGAACCTACAATGAGCAGTTCTTC; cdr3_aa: CASSATSGTYNEQFF
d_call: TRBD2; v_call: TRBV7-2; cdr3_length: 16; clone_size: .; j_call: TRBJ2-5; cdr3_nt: TGTGCCAGCAGCCCCTGGACTAGCGGGGGATCGGAGACCCAGTACTTC; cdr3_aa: CASSPWTSGGSETQYF
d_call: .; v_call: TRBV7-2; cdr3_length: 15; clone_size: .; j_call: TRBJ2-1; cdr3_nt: TGTGCCAGCAAGGTTGGAATGGGGGCCTACAATGAGCAGTTCTTC; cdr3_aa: CASKVGMGAYNEQFF
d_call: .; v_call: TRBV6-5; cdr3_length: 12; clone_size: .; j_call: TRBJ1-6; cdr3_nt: TGTGCCAGCAGTAAAATTAATTCACCCCTCCACTTT; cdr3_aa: CASSKINSPLHF
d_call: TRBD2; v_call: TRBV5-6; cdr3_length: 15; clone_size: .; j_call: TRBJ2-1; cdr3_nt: TGTGCCAGCAGCCCTGGACTAGCGGGGGTAGATGAGCAGTTCTTC; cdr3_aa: CASSPGLAGVDEQFF
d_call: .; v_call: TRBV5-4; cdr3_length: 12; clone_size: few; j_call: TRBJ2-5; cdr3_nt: TGTGCCAGCAGCACACGGGAAGAGACCCAGTACTTC; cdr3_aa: CASSTREETQYF
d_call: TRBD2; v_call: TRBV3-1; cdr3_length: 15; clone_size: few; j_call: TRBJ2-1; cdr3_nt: TGTGCCAGCAGCGCCGGGACTAGCCCCTCCTATGAGCAGTTCTTC; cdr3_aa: CASSAGTSPSYEQFF
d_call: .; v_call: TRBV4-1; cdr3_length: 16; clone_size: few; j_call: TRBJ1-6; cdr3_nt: TGCGCCAGCAGCCAAGATAGTAGGGTCGGTTTTTCACCCCTCCACTTT; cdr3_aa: CASSQDSRVGFSPLHF
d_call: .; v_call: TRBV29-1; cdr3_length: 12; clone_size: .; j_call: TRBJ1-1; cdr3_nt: TGCAGCGTTGCCCCGGTGAACACTGAAGCTTTCTTT; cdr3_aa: CSVAPVNTEAFF
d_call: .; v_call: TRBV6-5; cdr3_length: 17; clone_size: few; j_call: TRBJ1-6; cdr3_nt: TGTGCCAGCAGTTATTTCCGACAACCCTCCTATAATTCACCCCTCCACTTT; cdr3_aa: CASSYFRQPSYNSPLHF
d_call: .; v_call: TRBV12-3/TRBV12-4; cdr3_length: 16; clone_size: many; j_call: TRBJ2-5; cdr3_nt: TGTGCCAGCAGTTTTGGGGCAGGGGTCTACCAAGAGACCCAGTACTTC; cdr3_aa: CASSFGAGVYQETQYF
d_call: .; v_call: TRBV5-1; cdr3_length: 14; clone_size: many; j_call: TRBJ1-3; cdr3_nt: TGCGCCAGCATGGACGGTTACTCTGGAAACACCATATATTTT; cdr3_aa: CASMDGYSGNTIYF
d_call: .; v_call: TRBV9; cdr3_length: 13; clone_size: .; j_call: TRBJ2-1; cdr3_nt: TGTGCCAGCAGCGAGGGAGATACAGGTCAGCAGTTCTTC; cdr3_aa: CASSEGDTGQQFF
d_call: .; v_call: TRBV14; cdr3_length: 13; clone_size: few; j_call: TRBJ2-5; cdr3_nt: TGTGCCAGCAGCCAAGAACGACAAGAGACCCAGTACTTC; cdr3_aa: CASSQERQETQYF
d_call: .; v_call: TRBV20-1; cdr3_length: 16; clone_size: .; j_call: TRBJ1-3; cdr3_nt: TGCAGTGCTAGAGATCTGACGGGGGGGAGGCGAAACACCATATATTTT; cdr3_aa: CSARDLTGGRRNTIYF
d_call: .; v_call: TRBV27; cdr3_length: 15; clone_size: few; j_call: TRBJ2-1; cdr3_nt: TGTGCCAGCAGTCCCGGCTCGGAAGCTTACAATGAGCAGTTCTTC; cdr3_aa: CASSPGSEAYNEQFF
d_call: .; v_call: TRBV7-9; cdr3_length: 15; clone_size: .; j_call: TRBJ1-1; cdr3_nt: TGTGCCAGCGGCCAGCCCCAGGGAACCAACACTGAAGCTTTCTTT; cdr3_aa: CASGQPQGTNTEAFF
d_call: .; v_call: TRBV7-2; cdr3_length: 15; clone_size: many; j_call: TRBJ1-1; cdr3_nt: TGTGCCAGCAGCTCGGATTGGGAGGGTACCACTGAAGCTTTCTTT; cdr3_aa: CASSSDWEGTTEAFF
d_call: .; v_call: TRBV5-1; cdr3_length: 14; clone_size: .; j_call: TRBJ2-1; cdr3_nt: TGCGCCAGCAACGTGGCAACGCCCTACAATGAGCAGTTCTTC; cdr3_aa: CASNVATPYNEQFF
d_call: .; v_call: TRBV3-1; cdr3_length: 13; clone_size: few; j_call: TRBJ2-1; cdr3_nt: TGTGCCAGCAGCCAAGTTGGAGAGGGTGAGCAGTTCTTC; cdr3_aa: CASSQVGEGEQFF
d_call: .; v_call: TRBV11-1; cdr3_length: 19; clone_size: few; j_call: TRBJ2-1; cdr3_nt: TGTGCCAGCAGCTTAGCACTCTCTCGAGGGACGCGGCCCTACAATGAGCAGTTCTTC; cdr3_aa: CASSLALSRGTRPYNEQFF
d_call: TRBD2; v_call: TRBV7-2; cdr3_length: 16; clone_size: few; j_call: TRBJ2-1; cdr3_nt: TGTGCCAGCAGCTTAGAGAGCGGGGGGGGCTACAATGAGCAGTTCTTC; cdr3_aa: CASSLESGGGYNEQFF
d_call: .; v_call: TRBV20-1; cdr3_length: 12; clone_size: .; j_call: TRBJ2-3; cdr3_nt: TGCAGTGCGTCGGGGGACACAGATACGCAGTATTTT; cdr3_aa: CSASGDTDTQYF
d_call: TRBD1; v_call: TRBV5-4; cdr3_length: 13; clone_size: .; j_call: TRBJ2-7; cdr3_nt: TGTGCCAGCAGCTTCGACAGGGCGGGCGAGCAGTACTTC; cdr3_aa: CASSFDRAGEQYF
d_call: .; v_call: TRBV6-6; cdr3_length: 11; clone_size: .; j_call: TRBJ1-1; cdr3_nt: TGTGCCAGCAGTGCCCGTATTGAAGCTTTCTTT; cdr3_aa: CASSARIEAFF
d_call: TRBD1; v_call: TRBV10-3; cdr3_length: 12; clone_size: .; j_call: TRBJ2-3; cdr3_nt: TGTGCCAGCGGACAGGGGGACCATCAGCAGTATTTT; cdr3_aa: CASGQGDHQQYF
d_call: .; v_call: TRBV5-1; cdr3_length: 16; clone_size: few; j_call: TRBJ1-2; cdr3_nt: TGCGCCAGCAGCCCCTGGGTGGGGGCTAGGAACTATGGCTACACCTTC; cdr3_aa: CASSPWVGARNYGYTF
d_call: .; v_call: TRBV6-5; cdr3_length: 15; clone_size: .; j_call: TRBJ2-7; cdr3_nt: TGTGCCAGCAGTTACCGCACCACCACCTCCTACGAGCAGTACTTC; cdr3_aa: CASSYRTTTSYEQYF
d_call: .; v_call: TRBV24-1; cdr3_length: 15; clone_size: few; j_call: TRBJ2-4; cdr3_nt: TGTGCCACCAGTCCGTCGGGGCTAGCCAAAAACATTCAGTACTTC; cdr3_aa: CATSPSGLAKNIQYF
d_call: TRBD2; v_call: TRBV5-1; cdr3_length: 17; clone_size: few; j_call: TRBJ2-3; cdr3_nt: TGCGCCAGCAGCTCTGGGACTAGCGGGGGAAGCGCAGATACGCAGTATTTT; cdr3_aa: CASSSGTSGGSADTQYF
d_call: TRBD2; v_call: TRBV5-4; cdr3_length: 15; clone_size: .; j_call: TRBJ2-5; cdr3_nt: TGTGCCAGCAGCCAGCCACTAGCGGGACAAGAGACCCAGTACTTC; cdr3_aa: CASSQPLAGQETQYF
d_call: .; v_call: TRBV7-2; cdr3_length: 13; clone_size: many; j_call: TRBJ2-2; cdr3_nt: TGTGCCAGCAGCCCCAGTTGGGTCGGGGAGCTGTTTTTT; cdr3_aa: CASSPSWVGELFF
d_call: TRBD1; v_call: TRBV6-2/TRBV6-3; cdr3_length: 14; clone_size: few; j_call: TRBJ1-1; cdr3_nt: TGTGCCAGCAGGGACAGGGGGCGGGGGACTGAAGCTTTCTTT; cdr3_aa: CASRDRGRGTEAFF
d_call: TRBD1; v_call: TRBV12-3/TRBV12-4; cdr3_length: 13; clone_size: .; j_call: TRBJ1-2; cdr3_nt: TGTGCCAGCAGGCGACAGGGAAACTATGGCTACACCTTC; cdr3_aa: CASRRQGNYGYTF
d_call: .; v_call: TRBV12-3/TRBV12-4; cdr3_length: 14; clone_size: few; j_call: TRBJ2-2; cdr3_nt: TGTGCCAGCAGTGTCACGGGGTACGCCGGGGAGCTGTTTTTT; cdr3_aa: CASSVTGYAGELFF
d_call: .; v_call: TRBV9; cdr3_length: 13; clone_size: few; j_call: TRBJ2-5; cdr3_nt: TGTGCCAGCAGCTCTCCGACACGGAGGACCCAGTACTTC; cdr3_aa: CASSSPTRRTQYF
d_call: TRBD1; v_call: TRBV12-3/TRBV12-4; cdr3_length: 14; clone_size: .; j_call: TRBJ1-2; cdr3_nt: TGTGCCAGCAGTCCGGGACAGGGAACCTATGGCTACACCTTC; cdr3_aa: CASSPGQGTYGYTF
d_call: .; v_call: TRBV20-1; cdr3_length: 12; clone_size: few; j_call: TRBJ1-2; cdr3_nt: TGCAGTGCTAGTAGGGCGAACTATGGCTACACCTTC; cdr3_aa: CSASRANYGYTF
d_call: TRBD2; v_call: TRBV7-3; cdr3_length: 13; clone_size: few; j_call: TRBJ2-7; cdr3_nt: TGTGCCAGCAGCTCCCGGGGGGGGCGCGAGCAGTACTTC; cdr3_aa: CASSSRGGREQYF
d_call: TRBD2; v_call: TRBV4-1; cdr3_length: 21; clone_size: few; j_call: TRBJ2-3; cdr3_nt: TGCGCCAGCAGCCAAGAAGAACCTAGCGGGGGGCGCATCACTAGCACAGATACGCAGTATTTT; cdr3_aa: CASSQEEPSGGRITSTDTQYF
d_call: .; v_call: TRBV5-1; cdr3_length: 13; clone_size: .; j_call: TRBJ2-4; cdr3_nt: TGCGCCAGCAGCTTGGCGGTCAGTAACATTCAGTACTTC; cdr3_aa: CASSLAVSNIQYF
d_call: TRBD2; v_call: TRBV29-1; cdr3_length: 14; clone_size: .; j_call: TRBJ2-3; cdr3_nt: TGCAGCGTTGCTGGCGGGGGGGCCGCAGATACGCAGTATTTT; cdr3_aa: CSVAGGGAADTQYF
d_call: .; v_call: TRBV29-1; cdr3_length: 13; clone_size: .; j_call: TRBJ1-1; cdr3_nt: TGCAGCGTGAACGGGCTAATGAACACTGAAGCTTTCTTT; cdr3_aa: CSVNGLMNTEAFF